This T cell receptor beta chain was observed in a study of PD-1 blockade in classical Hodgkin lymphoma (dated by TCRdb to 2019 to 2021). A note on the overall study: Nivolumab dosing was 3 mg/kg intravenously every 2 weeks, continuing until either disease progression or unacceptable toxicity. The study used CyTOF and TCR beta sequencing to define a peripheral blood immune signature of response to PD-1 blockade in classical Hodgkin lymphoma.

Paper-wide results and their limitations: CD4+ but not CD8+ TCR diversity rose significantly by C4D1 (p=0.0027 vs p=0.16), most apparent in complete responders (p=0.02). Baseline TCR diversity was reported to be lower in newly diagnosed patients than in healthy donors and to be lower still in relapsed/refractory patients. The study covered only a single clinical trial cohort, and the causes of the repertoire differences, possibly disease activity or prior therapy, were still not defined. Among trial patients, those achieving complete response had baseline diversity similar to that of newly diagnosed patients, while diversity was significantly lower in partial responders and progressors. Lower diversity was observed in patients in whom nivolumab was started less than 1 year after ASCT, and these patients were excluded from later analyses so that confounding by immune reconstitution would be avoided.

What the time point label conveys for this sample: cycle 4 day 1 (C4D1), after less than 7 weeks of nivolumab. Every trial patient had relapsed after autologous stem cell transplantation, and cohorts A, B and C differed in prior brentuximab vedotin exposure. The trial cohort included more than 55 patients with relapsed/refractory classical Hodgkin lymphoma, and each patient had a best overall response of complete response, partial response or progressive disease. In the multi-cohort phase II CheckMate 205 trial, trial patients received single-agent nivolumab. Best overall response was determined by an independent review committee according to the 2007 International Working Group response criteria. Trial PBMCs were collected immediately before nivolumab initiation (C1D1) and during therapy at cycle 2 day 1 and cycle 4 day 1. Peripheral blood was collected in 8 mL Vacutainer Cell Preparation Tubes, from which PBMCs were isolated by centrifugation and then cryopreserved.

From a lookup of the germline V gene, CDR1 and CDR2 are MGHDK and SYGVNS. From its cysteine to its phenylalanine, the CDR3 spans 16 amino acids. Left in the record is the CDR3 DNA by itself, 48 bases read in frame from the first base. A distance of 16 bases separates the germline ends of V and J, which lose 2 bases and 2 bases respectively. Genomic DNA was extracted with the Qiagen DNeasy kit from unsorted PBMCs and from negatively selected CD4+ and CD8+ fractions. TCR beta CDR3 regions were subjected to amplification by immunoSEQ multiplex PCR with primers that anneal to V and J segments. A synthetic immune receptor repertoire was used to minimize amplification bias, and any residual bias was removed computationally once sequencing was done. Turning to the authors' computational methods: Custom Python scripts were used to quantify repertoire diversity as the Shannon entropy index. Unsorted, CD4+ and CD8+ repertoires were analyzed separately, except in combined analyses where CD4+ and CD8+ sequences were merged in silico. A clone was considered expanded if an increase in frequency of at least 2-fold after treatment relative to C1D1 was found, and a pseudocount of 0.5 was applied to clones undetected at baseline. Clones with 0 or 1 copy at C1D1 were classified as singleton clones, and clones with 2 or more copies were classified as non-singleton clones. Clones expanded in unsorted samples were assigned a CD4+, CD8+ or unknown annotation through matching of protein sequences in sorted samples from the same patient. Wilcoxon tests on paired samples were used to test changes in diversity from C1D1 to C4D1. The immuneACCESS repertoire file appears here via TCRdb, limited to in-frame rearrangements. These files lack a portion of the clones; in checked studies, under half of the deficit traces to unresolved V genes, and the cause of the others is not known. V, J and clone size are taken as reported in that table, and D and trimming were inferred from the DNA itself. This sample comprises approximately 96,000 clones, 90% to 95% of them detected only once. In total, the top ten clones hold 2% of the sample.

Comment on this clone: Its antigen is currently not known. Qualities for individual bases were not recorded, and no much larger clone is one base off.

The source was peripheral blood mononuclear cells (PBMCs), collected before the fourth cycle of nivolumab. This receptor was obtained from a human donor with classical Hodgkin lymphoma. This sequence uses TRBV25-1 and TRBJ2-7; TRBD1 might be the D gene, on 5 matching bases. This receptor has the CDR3 CASSEGGASGTYEQYF. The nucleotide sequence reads TGTGCCAGCAGTGAAGGTGGGGCTAGTGGTACCTACGAGCAGTACTTC.